Listed here are 5 T cell receptor beta chains from one sample, sequenced in a study of OX40 agonist ivuxolimab in advanced cancers. The repertoire was sequenced with immunoSEQ multiplex PCR; TCRdb's copy has only in-frame clones and lacks some. The table shows 100,000 or so clones, with 92% occurring only once. Sequenced here: CD4+ or CD8+ T cells sorted from blood, sampled in a trial of the OX40 agonist ivuxolimab. Receptor source: an adult with an advanced solid tumor such as melanoma, head and neck, liver or kidney cancer.

J is TRBJ1-1 and V is TRBV4-3; the match to TRBD1 covers 7 bases. The CDR3 has 16 residues. Germline lookup yields CDR1 LGHNA and CDR2 YSLEER. With 3 bases clipped from V and 2 bases from J, the junction kept 9 bases outside the gene matches. CDR3 protein: CASSHYAGTVNTEAFF. In DNA, the CDR3 is TGCGCCAGCAGCCATTATGCCGGGACAGTTAACACTGAAGCTTTCTTT.

The chain links TRBV27 to TRBJ2-3, with 11 bases identical to TRBD2. Germline CDR1 is MNHEY and CDR2 is SMNVEV (reference sequence). Germline trimming cut 8 bases from V and 2 bases from J; bases unmatched to any gene: 9. The CDR3 spans 16 residues. The CDR3 loop reads CASRYQGLADTDTQYF. The CDR3 nucleotides are TGTGCCAGCCGGTACCAGGGACTAGCGGACACAGATACGCAGTATTTT.

This chain connects TRBV11-2 to TRBJ2-7; 8 nucleotides line up with TRBD1. The germline V gene encodes CDR1 SGHAT and CDR2 FQNNGV. This CDR3 is built from 17 residues. The V and J ends lost 0 bases and 5 bases, in that order; junction bases with no gene match: 12. CDR3 in amino acids: CASSLDLGTGVFDEQYF. For the CDR3, the DNA is TGTGCCAGCAGCTTAGATCTAGGGACAGGAGTGTTCGACGAGCAGTACTTC.

The CDR3 region is CASSLGGTGRNTEAFF. CDR3 in DNA: TGTGCCAGCAGCTTAGGAGGGACAGGGAGGAACACTGAAGCTTTCTTT. The chain is built from TRBV11-2 and TRBJ1-1; 9 bases are shared with TRBD1. Germline loops: CDR1 SGHAT, CDR2 FQNNGV. The CDR3 length is 16 residues. J gave up 1 base and V 1 base, and 4 bases lay outside the gene matches.

The rearrangement uses TRBV9 and TRBJ2-7; D is ambiguous. The CDR3 sequence is 13 residues long. Germline CDR1 and CDR2: SGDLS and YYNGEE. V shed 4 bases and J shed 5 bases, with 13 bases lying between them. In DNA, the CDR3 is TGTGCCAGCAGCCTTAACCCCACCGACGAGCAGTACTTC. It yields the protein CASSLNPTDEQYF.